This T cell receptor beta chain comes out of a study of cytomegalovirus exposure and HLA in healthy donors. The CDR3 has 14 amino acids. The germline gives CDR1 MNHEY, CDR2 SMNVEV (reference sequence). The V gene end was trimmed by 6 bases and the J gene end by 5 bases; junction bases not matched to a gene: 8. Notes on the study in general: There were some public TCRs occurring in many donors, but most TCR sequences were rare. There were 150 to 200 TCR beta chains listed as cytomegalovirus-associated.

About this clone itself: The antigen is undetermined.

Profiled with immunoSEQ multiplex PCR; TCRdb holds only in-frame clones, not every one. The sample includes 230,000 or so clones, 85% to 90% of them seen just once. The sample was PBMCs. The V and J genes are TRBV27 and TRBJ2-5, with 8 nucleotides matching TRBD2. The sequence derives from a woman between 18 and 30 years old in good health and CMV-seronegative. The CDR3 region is CASRISGAEETQYF. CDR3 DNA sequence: TGTGCCAGCAGAATTAGCGGGGCAGAGGAGACCCAGTACTTC.